Presented here are 17 T cell receptor beta chains from one specimen sequenced in a study of shared clonotypes between healthy human individuals. Assay used: immunoSEQ multiplex PCR; TCRdb lists only in-frame clones, some missing. The sample carries 150,000 to 200,000 clones, approximately 92% recorded once. Sequenced: naive CD4+ T cells sorted from blood. As for subset: CD45RA+ positively selected. The receptors stem from a woman aged 30 to 39 in good health.

This sequence joins TRBV5-1 and TRBJ1-1; the D gene is possibly TRBD1 (5 bases). The V gene's germline CDR1 is SGHRS and CDR2 YFSETQ. The CDR3 runs 15 residues. With 0 bases removed from V and 1 base from J, the gap between germline ends came to 10 bases. The CDR3 loop is CASSLVRGENTEAFF. CDR3 bases: TGCGCCAGCAGCTTGGTGCGGGGGGAGAACACTGAAGCTTTCTTT.

This clone was counted once. The chain has TRBV27 and TRBJ2-5; possibly TRBD1 for D (5 bases). The assigned J gene may be wrong: the sequence end matches TRBJ2-7 better. CDR3 length: 14 amino acids. Germline CDR1 MNHEY, CDR2 SMNVEV (reference sequence). The CDR3 region has the DNA TGTGCCAGCAGCACCCAGGGCCTATTCTACGAGCAGTACTTC. Its protein product is CASSTQGLFYEQYF.

The gene calls are TRBV5-4 and TRBJ2-7; 8 nucleotides agree with TRBD1. Losses at the gene ends were 2 bases for V and 1 base for J; bases not matched to a gene: 5. CDR3 length: 15 residues. Germline V gene sequence: CDR1 SGHNT, CDR2 YYREEE (reference sequence). The CDR3 coding sequence is TGTGCCAGCAGCTTCGGACAGGGCCTATCCTACGAGCAGTACTTC. It yields the protein CASSFGQGLSYEQYF.

V usage is TRBV28 and J usage is TRBJ2-7; 8 bases are shared with TRBD2. CDR3 length: 15 amino acids. With V trimmed by 6 bases and J by 3 bases, 10 bases remained unmatched. CDR1 and CDR2 (germline): MDHEN, SYDVKM. The CDR3 here is CASSEAASGFYEQYF. The DNA for the CDR3 is TGTGCCAGCAGCGAGGCTGCTAGCGGGTTCTACGAGCAGTACTTC.

V gene TRBV27 combines with J gene TRBJ1-1; D is ambiguous. The germline V gene encodes CDR1 MNHEY and CDR2 SMNVEV (reference sequence). V was shortened by 7 bases and J by 0 bases, with 15 bases between the two germline ends. This CDR3 is 15 amino acids long. CDR3 in amino acids: CASNHNHGMNTEAFF. The CDR3 bases are TGTGCCAGCAACCACAACCATGGGATGAACACTGAAGCTTTCTTT.

The chain is built from TRBV5-6 and TRBJ2-7; D might be TRBD2 (6 bases). The germline V gene has CDR1 SGHDT and CDR2 YYEEEE. Trimming cost V 0 bases and J 3 bases, with 13 bases left between them. The CDR3 is made up of 15 amino acids. The CDR3: CASSLVSAGYYEQYF. CDR3 bases: TGTGCCAGCAGCTTGGTCTCGGCGGGATACTACGAGCAGTACTTC.

The V call is TRBV7-5, the J call TRBJ2-1. TRBV7-5 is a known pseudogene. This CDR3 is 11 amino acids long. The CDR3 is CVRSLYDEQFF. Here the CDR3 DNA reads TGTGTCAGAAGCTTATACGACGAGCAGTTCTTC.

The chain carries TRBV6-5 and TRBJ1-1, with 8 bases aligning to TRBD1. The germline V gene encodes CDR1 MNHEY and CDR2 SVGAGI. The CDR3 runs 15 residues. The V segment lost 6 bases and the J segment 5 bases; nucleotides outside the gene matches: 11. This CDR3 is CASRGPGGRKTEAFF. The CDR3 DNA reads as TGTGCCAGCAGGGGACCAGGGGGCCGGAAAACTGAAGCTTTCTTT.

This clone occurred once. V is TRBV28 and J is TRBJ1-1; D may be TRBD1 (6 bases). Per germline, CDR1 MDHEN and CDR2 SYDVKM. The CDR3 is 12 amino acids. V was pared by 8 bases and J by 11 bases, with 18 bases between. This CDR3 is CASGILQGTAFF. The CDR3 nucleotides read TGTGCCAGCGGAATATTACAGGGAACTGCTTTCTTT.

The chain links TRBV15 to TRBJ1-2; the D gene is possibly TRBD1 (6 bases). The CDR3 totals 15 residues. V was shortened by 3 bases and J by 3 bases, with 14 bases between the two germline ends. Germline assignment: CDR1 LNHNV and CDR2 YYDKDF (reference sequence). This chain's CDR3 is CATSRELYRDYGYTF. The DNA of the CDR3 is TGTGCCACCAGCAGGGAATTATACAGGGACTATGGCTACACCTTC.

The V gene is TRBV28, the J gene TRBJ2-7; 10 bases agree with TRBD2. J was trimmed by 3 bases and V by 5 bases; bases with no gene match: 7. Germline CDR1 MDHEN, CDR2 SYDVKM. The CDR3 runs to 15 residues. This chain's CDR3 is CASSQTSGPFYEQYF. In nucleotides, the CDR3 is TGTGCCAGCAGTCAGACTAGCGGGCCCTTCTACGAGCAGTACTTC.

V usage is TRBV11-1 and J usage is TRBJ2-7, with a tentative D call TRBD1 (6 bases). The CDR3 is 16 residues long. Trimming stripped 4 bases from V and 2 bases from J, with 18 bases between. Germline values: CDR1 SGHAT, CDR2 FQDESV (reference sequence). The CDR3 DNA is TGTGCCAGCAGCTCAGCAGGGACACCCGATACCTACGAGCAGTACTTC. Its protein product is CASSSAGTPDTYEQYF.

The chain links TRBV5-6 to TRBJ1-5, with D maybe TRBD1 (6 bases). The CDR3 loop spans 14 amino acids. The germline V gene encodes CDR1 SGHDT and CDR2 YYEEEE. The V end lost 0 bases, the J end lost 3 bases, and 7 bases lay between the germline ends. CDR3 DNA: TGTGCCAGCAGCTTGGGACAGGTCAATCAGCCCCAGCATTTT. Its protein is CASSLGQVNQPQHF.

The chain has TRBV2 and TRBJ1-1, with 7 bases that match TRBD1. The germline gives CDR1 SNHLY, CDR2 FYNNEI. The CDR3 is 15 amino acids. Trimming removed 2 bases from V and 8 bases from J; junction bases left unmatched: 11. CDR3 DNA: TGTGCCAGCAGTGAAAGGGAAGAACAGGGGTCAGAAGCTTTCTTT. The encoded protein is CASSEREEQGSEAFF. Full variable domain (outside the CDR3, taken from reference TRBV2 and TRBJ1-1): EPEVTQTPSHQVTQMGQEVILRCVPISNHLYFYWYRQILGQKVEFLVSFYNNEISEKSEIFDDQFSVERPDGSNFTLKIRSTKLEDSAMYFCASSEREEQGSEAFFGQGTRLTVV.

The rearrangement links TRBV11-2 to TRBJ1-6; TRBD1 aligns across 9 bases. After removal of 2 bases from V and 10 bases from J, the junction contained 6 bases not matched to a gene. Germline-derived CDR1 and CDR2 are SGHAT and FQNNGV. The CDR3 is 15 residues long. The CDR3 loop is CASSLKGQGGSPLHF. CDR3 nucleotide sequence: TGTGCCAGCAGCTTAAAGGGACAGGGTGGATCACCCCTCCACTTT.

The gene calls are TRBV11-3 and TRBJ2-2; D is perhaps TRBD2 (5 bases). Deletions cut 8 bases from V and 4 bases from J, with 11 bases between. Germline CDR1 reads SGHNT; CDR2 reads YENEEA. The CDR3 has 13 residues. The CDR3 loop reads CASGSQSTGELFF. The DNA of the CDR3 is TGTGCCAGCGGGAGTCAATCCACCGGGGAGCTGTTTTTT.

The V gene is TRBV5-4, the J gene TRBJ2-1; D is perhaps TRBD2 (6 bases). The CDR3 has 15 amino acids. Germline V gene data show CDR1 as SGHNT and CDR2 as YYREEE (reference sequence). V shed 4 bases and J shed 0 bases, with 11 bases lying between them. Here the CDR3 reads CASSLSGSSYNEQFF. The CDR3 region has the DNA TGTGCCAGCAGCCTTAGCGGTAGCTCCTACAATGAGCAGTTCTTC.